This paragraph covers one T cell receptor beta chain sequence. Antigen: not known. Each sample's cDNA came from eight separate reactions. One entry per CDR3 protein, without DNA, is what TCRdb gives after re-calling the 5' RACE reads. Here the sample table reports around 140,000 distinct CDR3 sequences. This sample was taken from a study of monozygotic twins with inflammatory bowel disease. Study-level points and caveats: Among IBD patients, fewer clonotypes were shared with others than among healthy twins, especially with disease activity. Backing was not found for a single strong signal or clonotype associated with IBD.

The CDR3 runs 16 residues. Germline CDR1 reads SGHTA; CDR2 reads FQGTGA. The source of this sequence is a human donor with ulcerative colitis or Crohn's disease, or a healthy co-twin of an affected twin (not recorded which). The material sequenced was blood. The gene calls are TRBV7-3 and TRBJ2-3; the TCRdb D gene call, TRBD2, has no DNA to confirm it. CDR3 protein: CASSLSLAGSADTQYF.